This T cell receptor (beta chain) originates from a study of cytomegalovirus exposure and HLA in healthy donors. The PCR was carried out with 60 Vbeta primers and 13 Jbeta primers. Only in-frame clones appear in the TCRdb table, and some are missing; sequencing was by immunoSEQ multiplex PCR. The sample shows over 150,000 clones, approximately 80% of them seen only once. Germline V gene lookup returns CDR1 LNHDA and CDR2 SQIVND (reference sequence). The CDR3 length is 15 residues. Trimming cost V 6 bases and J 6 bases; bases outside gene matches: 12. V is TRBV19 and J is TRBJ2-7, with TRBD2 matching over 9 bases. The material sequenced was PBMCs. The sequence was obtained from a woman in her forties in good health and CMV-seropositive. The chain's CDR3 is CASSPQALAGREQYF. CDR3 nucleotide sequence: TGTGCCAGTAGCCCTCAAGCGCTAGCGGGACGCGAGCAGTACTTC.